This TCR beta chain originates from a study of cytomegalovirus exposure and HLA in healthy donors (dated by TCRdb to between 2016 and 2019). In terms of the full investigation: The 500 to 800 repertoires of the first cohort and the 120 validation repertoires were produced on the same platform, according to a later analysis. The study was designed to test whether signatures of past pathogen exposure could be identified by cataloging public T cell receptors. Along with the approximately 600-subject first cohort, a separate validation cohort of over a hundred different subjects was used. The study combined high-throughput TCR immunosequencing, statistical association of individual TCRs with disease status, and machine learning to predict cytomegalovirus infection status.

The donors were included in the validation cohort of 120 subjects, a group kept apart from the roughly 700-subject first cohort. The library was prepared using the immunoSEQ multiplex PCR assay. The study's own analysis went as follows. A statistical classification framework was built to diagnose cytomegalovirus status from the catalog of TCR beta chain sequences. TCRdb carries this immuneACCESS record with in-frame sequences only. Its versions omit some clonotypes, under half of them owing to an unresolved V gene in the studies checked, with the rest unexplained. That table supplies the V and J calls and clone size; D and trimming were determined from the DNA. A total of about 280,000 clones appear in this sample, 80% to 90% of them only once. The ten largest clones represent around 1% of the sample. Of note for this clone: No cognate antigen has been identified for it. Nothing much larger sits one base from this clone, and base qualities are not available.

The trim is 0 bases for V and 8 bases for J, with a gap of 12 bases between the germline ends. In the germline V gene, CDR1 corresponds to SGHRS and CDR2 to YFSETQ. The CDR3 numbers 14 residues from cysteine through phenylalanine. Of all the DNA, just the CDR3 is kept, 42 bases in frame from base 1. What the study reported, not specific to this receptor: Most TCR sequences were seen in very few donors, while some public TCRs were found in many individuals. A later analysis found that TCRs clustered in the first cohort also tended to co-occur in the roughly 120 validation repertoires, with 94% of cluster scores above 0. The classifier was reported to diagnose cytomegalovirus status with high specificity and sensitivity in both the original and validation cohorts. The study listed 150 to 200 TCR beta chains as associated with cytomegalovirus. According to the authors, the approach could potentially be generalized to other disease states and immunological phenotypes. The validation cohort had no HLA typing available for a later analysis, so co-occurrence within that cohort was assessed over all 120 or so repertoires. A few of the identified cytomegalovirus-associated TCR beta chains were confirmed in vitro to be specific for cytomegalovirus antigens.

Source material: PBMCs. In this chain, TRBV5-1 is recombined with TRBJ2-1; there is no confident call for the D gene. The source of this sequence is a woman aged 18 to 35 in good health and CMV-seronegative. The CDR3 region has the sequence CASSLGRSLDEQFF. The nucleotide sequence is given as TGCGCCAGCAGCTTGGGCAGGTCCTTGGATGAGCAGTTCTTC.